The T cell receptor (beta chain) under discussion was sequenced for a study of read filtering for tumor transcriptome and immune sequencing. The study, taken as a whole, reports: Without single-read clonotypes, shared clonotype proportions correlated more between IR-seq and RNA-seq. The CD138-negative fraction was mixed bone marrow immune cells, not pure T cells.

This library used approximately 390 ng RNA and molecular barcoded adaptors spanning alpha/delta and beta/gamma chains. TCRdb reanalysed the reads using MiXCR and keeps one entry per CDR3 protein. This sample has 40,000 or so distinct CDR3 sequences, with 14% found just once. V dropped 3 bases and J dropped 9 bases, with 18 bases sitting between them. Germline V gives CDR1 SGHTA, CDR2 FQGNSA. The CDR3 contains 15 residues. This clonotype showed up many times. Antigen specificity is unknown. The sample comprised a population of CD138-negative cells sorted from bone marrow. This TCR was recovered from a donor over 35 with multiple myeloma. The V call is TRBV7-2, the J call TRBJ2-1, with D possibly TRBD1 on 6 matching bases. The CDR3 region is CASSLEQGRSREQFF. Here the CDR3 DNA reads TGTGCCAGCAGCTTGGAACAGGGTCGTTCACGTGAGCAGTTCTTC.